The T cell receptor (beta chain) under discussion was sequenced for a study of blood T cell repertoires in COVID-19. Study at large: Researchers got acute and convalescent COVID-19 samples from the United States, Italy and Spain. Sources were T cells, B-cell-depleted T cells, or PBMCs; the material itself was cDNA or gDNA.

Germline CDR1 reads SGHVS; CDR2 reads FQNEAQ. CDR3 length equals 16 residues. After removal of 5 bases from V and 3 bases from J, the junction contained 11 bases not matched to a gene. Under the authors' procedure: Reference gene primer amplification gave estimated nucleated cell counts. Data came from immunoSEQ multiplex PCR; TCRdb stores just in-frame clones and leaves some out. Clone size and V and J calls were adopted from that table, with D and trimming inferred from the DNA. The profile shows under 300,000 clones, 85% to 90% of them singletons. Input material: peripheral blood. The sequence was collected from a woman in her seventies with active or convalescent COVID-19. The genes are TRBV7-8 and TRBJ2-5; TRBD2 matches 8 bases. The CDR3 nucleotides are TGTGCCAGCAGCGGAGGCGGGACTAGGGGGAAAGAGACCCAGTACTTC. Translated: CASSGGGTRGKETQYF.